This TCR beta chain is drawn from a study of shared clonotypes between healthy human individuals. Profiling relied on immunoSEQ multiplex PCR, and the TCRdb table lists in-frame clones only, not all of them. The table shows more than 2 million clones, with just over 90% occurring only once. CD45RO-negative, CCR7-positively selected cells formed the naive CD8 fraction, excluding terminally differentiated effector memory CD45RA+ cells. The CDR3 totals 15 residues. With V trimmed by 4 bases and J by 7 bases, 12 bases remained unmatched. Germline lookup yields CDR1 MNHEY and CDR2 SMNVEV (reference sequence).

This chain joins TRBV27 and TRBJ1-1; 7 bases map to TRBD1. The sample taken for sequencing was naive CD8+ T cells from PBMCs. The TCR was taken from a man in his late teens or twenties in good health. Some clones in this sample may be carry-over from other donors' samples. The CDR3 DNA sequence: TGTGCCAGCAGTTCACCCCCGACAGGGAGTAGTGAAGCTTTCTTT. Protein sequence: CASSSPPTGSSEAFF.